The rows below give T cell receptor beta chains drawn from one sample of a study of T cells after yellow fever vaccination. TCRdb passed the 5' RACE reads through MiXCR, listing each CDR3 protein once. The data show 150,000 to 200,000 distinct CDR3 sequences, 9.5% to 11% seen once. The sequences come from CD8+ T cells sorted from PBMCs, collected 15 days after the yellow fever booster vaccination. The receptor source for this set is a man aged 18 to 29 who received the YFV17D yellow fever vaccine. The CDR3 runs from the conserved cysteine through the conserved F or W. A D gene is named only where the DNA matches it firmly. Part of the rows lack a size; the others show once, few, many or a class for expanded clones.

j_call: TRBJ2-1; v_call: TRBV2; clone_size: NA; d_call: TRBD1; cdr3_nt: TGTGCCAGCAGGGCCCTGGACAGGGCAGGGGATGAGCAGTTCTTC; cdr3_aa: CASRALDRAGDEQFF
j_call: TRBJ2-1; v_call: TRBV7-8; clone_size: few; d_call: NA; cdr3_nt: TGTGCCAGCAGCACCCCCAAAAATGAGCAGTTCTTC; cdr3_aa: CASSTPKNEQFF
j_call: TRBJ2-7; v_call: TRBV27; clone_size: NA; d_call: NA; cdr3_nt: TGTGCCAGCAGTTTATCCATCAACTACGAGCAGTACTTC; cdr3_aa: CASSLSINYEQYF
j_call: TRBJ2-3; v_call: TRBV4-3; clone_size: many; d_call: TRBD2; cdr3_nt: TGCGCCAGCAGCCAAGAAGCGGGGGGCACAGATACGCAGTATTTT; cdr3_aa: CASSQEAGGTDTQYF
j_call: TRBJ2-3; v_call: TRBV7-3; clone_size: once; d_call: TRBD2; cdr3_nt: TGTGCCAGCAGCTGGACTAGCGGGGCTCCGGATACGCAGTATTTT; cdr3_aa: CASSWTSGAPDTQYF
j_call: TRBJ2-3; v_call: TRBV9; clone_size: few; d_call: NA; cdr3_nt: TGTGCCAGCGGGAGGGGGCGCGACCGCACAGATACGCAGTATTTT; cdr3_aa: CASGRGRDRTDTQYF
j_call: TRBJ2-3; v_call: TRBV12-3/TRBV12-4; clone_size: NA; d_call: NA; cdr3_nt: TGTGCCAGCAGGGGGTGGGAGCCTAGCGAGGCAGATACGCAGTATTTT; cdr3_aa: CASRGWEPSEADTQYF
j_call: TRBJ2-5; v_call: TRBV13; clone_size: few; d_call: TRBD1; cdr3_nt: TGTGCCAGCAGCTACAGGGGGCCTCAAGAGACCCAGTACTTC; cdr3_aa: CASSYRGPQETQYF
j_call: TRBJ1-1; v_call: TRBV19; clone_size: NA; d_call: NA; cdr3_nt: TGTGCCAGTAGTATCTTCGCTACCCTGAACACTGAAGCTTTCTTT; cdr3_aa: CASSIFATLNTEAFF
j_call: TRBJ2-7; v_call: TRBV4-1; clone_size: many; d_call: NA; cdr3_nt: TGCGCCAGCAGCCAAGGGGGTTGGGGCGGGACCGAGCAGTACTTC; cdr3_aa: CASSQGGWGGTEQYF
j_call: TRBJ2-1; v_call: TRBV12-5; clone_size: many; d_call: NA; cdr3_nt: TGTGCTAGTGGTTTGTCGCCGACTCTGGGGAATGAGCAGTTCTTC; cdr3_aa: CASGLSPTLGNEQFF
j_call: TRBJ2-5; v_call: TRBV5-3; clone_size: NA; d_call: NA; cdr3_nt: TGTGCCAGAAGCTTCCACCGGGACAATCGTCAAGAGACCCAGTACTTC; cdr3_aa: CARSFHRDNRQETQYF
j_call: TRBJ2-5; v_call: TRBV11-2; clone_size: few; d_call: NA; cdr3_nt: TGTGCCAGCAGTGGGGAAGAGGATCGTTTCGAGACCCAGTACTTC; cdr3_aa: CASSGEEDRFETQYF
j_call: TRBJ1-1; v_call: TRBV5-1; clone_size: NA; d_call: NA; cdr3_nt: TGCGCCAGCAGCTATACAGGAGACACTGAAGCTTTCTTT; cdr3_aa: CASSYTGDTEAFF
j_call: TRBJ2-3; v_call: TRBV6-5; clone_size: NA; d_call: TRBD2; cdr3_nt: TGTGCCAGCAGTTACTCGACTAGCGGGGCGGCAGATACGCAGTATTTT; cdr3_aa: CASSYSTSGAADTQYF
j_call: TRBJ1-5; v_call: TRBV5-1; clone_size: few; d_call: TRBD1; cdr3_nt: TGCGCCAGCAGCTCTGGACAGGTTGATCAGCCCCAGCATTTT; cdr3_aa: CASSSGQVDQPQHF
j_call: TRBJ1-2; v_call: TRBV12-3/TRBV12-4; clone_size: few; d_call: NA; cdr3_nt: TGTGCCAGCAGCCCTAACAGGGCCTTAGGTGGCTACACCTTC; cdr3_aa: CASSPNRALGGYTF
j_call: TRBJ2-1; v_call: TRBV12-3/TRBV12-4; clone_size: NA; d_call: TRBD1; cdr3_nt: TGTGCCAGCAGTTGGACAGGGCCTGGTAATGAGCAGTTCTTC; cdr3_aa: CASSWTGPGNEQFF